These T cell receptor beta chains were read from a single sample in a study of regulatory T cells in long-lasting Graves disease. TCRdb re-analysed the multiplex PCR reads in MiXCR, keeping a single row per CDR3 protein. The table has 400,000 or so distinct CDR3 sequences, less than 25% seen once. Source: peripheral blood mononuclear cells (PBMCs), taken when the disease was refractory, from a patient treated with antithyroid drugs. Receptor source: a female donor with Graves disease. CDR3s include the opening cysteine and the closing phenylalanine or tryptophan. Fields, in order: V gene, CDR3 length, D gene, J gene, clone size, CDR3 DNA, CDR3 protein. D genes are given only for firm matches. Clone size appears in some rows only: once, few, many, or a class for an expanded clone.

>TRBV18|14|NA|TRBJ2-5|NA
TGTGCCAGCTCACCGTCGGGTGGCCAAGAGGCCCAGTACTTC
CASSPSGGQEAQYF
>TRBV28|16|TRBD1|TRBJ1-1|few
TGTGCCAGCAGTGGAGCTATGGACAGGAGAGGGACTGAAGCTTTCTTT
CASSGAMDRRGTEAFF
>TRBV7-9|15|TRBD2|TRBJ2-5|few
TGTGCCAGCAGCTTACAGGCGGGAGAGTGGGAGACCCAGTACTTC
CASSLQAGEWETQYF
>TRBV12-3/TRBV12-4|16|NA|TRBJ2-7|many
TGTGCCAGCAGTAGACTAGAGAGGGTAGACTCCTACGAGCAGTACTTC
CASSRLERVDSYEQYF
>TRBV5-1|16|TRBD1|TRBJ1-2|few
TGCGCCAGCAGCTCCGGACAGGCGAAAACAGAAAGGGGCTACACCTTC
CASSSGQAKTERGYTF
>TRBV19|13|NA|TRBJ1-5|NA
TGTGCCAGTACCCGTATGGGGGGACAGCCCCAGCATTTT
CASTRMGGQPQHF
>TRBV7-9|13|NA|TRBJ2-7|many
TGTGCCAGCAGTCCGGACTCCTCCTACGAGCAGTACTTC
CASSPDSSYEQYF
>TRBV20-1|14|TRBD1|TRBJ2-7|many
TGCAGTGCTGGTTACTCGGGACAGATTTACGAGCAGTACTTC
CSAGYSGQIYEQYF
>TRBV10-3|14|TRBD1|TRBJ2-5|few
TGTGCCATCGCCAGGACAGGGGATTTGGAGACCCAGTACTTC
CAIARTGDLETQYF
>TRBV12-3/TRBV12-4|15|NA|TRBJ1-1|NA
TGTGCCAGCACCTTACTGGCCGGGAGGGGCACTGAAGCTTTCTTT
CASTLLAGRGTEAFF
>TRBV20-1|13|NA|TRBJ2-1|NA
TGCAGTGCTAGTATCCACCACGGGAATGAGCAGTTCTTC
CSASIHHGNEQFF
>TRBV28|13|NA|TRBJ2-7|many
TGTGCCAGCAGTAACACAGTGACCCACGAGCAGTACTTC
CASSNTVTHEQYF
>TRBV20-1|17|TRBD2|TRBJ2-2|few
TGCAGTGCTAGGAGGGGACTAGCGACAACCAACACCGGGGAGCTGTTTTTT
CSARRGLATTNTGELFF